The clone carrying this T cell receptor beta chain was seen once. Its cognate antigen is unknown. This entry belongs to a study of beta chain features in type 1 diabetes. General study results and limits: Naive, central memory and regulatory TCRB repertoires appeared more similar among patients than healthy donors.

Reverse transcription of all isolated RNA meant that expressed TCRB transcripts were sequenced. Clones were sequenced by immunoSEQ multiplex PCR, and TCRdb holds only the in-frame ones, with some missing. The sample holds 350,000 to 400,000 clones, approximately 15% seen once. The V end lost 4 bases, the J end lost 2 bases, and 12 bases lay between the germline ends. CDR3 length: 15 residues. The germline V gene has CDR1 MGHRA and CDR2 YSYEKL. The chain joins TRBV4-1 to TRBJ1-5, with D hard to call. The source is a woman aged 18-29 years in good health. The sequencing sample was made of naive CD4+ T cells from blood. The CDR3 here is CASSPLLGGNQPQHF. In DNA form, the CDR3 reads TGCGCCAGCAGCCCACTATTGGGAGGCAATCAGCCCCAGCATTTT.